Listed below are T cell receptor beta chains from one sample, sequenced in a study of blood T cell repertoires in COVID-19. This table comes from immunoSEQ multiplex PCR, and its TCRdb copy is limited to in-frame clones, with some not included. Altogether about 83,000 clones are present, 70% to 90% being singletons, with the ten largest covering approximately 5.1%. The sample taken for sequencing was peripheral blood. The source is a man between 60 and 75 years old with acute or convalescent COVID-19. CDR3s include the opening cysteine and the closing phenylalanine or tryptophan. The D gene is left open where the match is weak. A row's size may be missing; if present it is once, few, many or a size class.

j_call	v_call	clone_size	d_call	cdr3_nt	cdr3_aa
TRBJ1-2	TRBV30	-	TRBD1	TGTGCCTGGAGTGCCCCCGGGACAGTCGTTTATGGCTACACCTTC	CAWSAPGTVVYGYTF
TRBJ1-3	TRBV4-1	-	TRBD1	TGCGCCAGCAGCCAAGAAGACAGGGGTTACGGAAACACCATATATTTT	CASSQEDRGYGNTIYF
TRBJ1-2	TRBV4-2	-	-	TGTGCCAGCAGCCCAAGCCATGTCTCCGGGGAATTAGTCACCTTC	CASSPSHVSGELVTF
TRBJ1-2	TRBV18	-	-	TGTGCCAGCTCACCACCGAGCCAGGGCGGTTTCAATGGCTACACCTTC	CASSPPSQGGFNGYTF
TRBJ1-2	TRBV6-1	-	-	TGTGCCAGCAGTGATATCAGCAGGCCTTACTATGGCTACACCTTC	CASSDISRPYYGYTF
TRBJ2-5	TRBV30	-	-	TGTGCCTGGAGTGCCCCCGGGGTGAAAGAGACCCAGTACTTC	CAWSAPGVKETQYF
TRBJ1-6	TRBV30	-	-	TGTGCCTGGACCAGGGTCTATAATTCACCCCTCCACTTT	CAWTRVYNSPLHF
TRBJ2-7	TRBV10-2	-	-	TGCGCCAGCACTGGGGGGTTCTCCTACGAGCAGTACTTC	CASTGGFSYEQYF
TRBJ2-1	TRBV19	many	TRBD2	TGTGCCAGTAACACCGGGACTAGCGCCTACAATGAGCAGTTCTTC	CASNTGTSAYNEQFF
TRBJ1-6	TRBV5-1	-	-	TGCGCCAGCAGCTTGAAAGGCCCCGGGATTAATTCACCCCTCCACTTT	CASSLKGPGINSPLHF
TRBJ2-5	TRBV19	-	-	TGTGCCAGTAGTATAGATCTCGGCGGGGCTGAGACCCAGTACTTC	CASSIDLGGAETQYF
TRBJ1-6	TRBV19	-	-	TGTGCCAGTATTCCCTTGCGGGGGTGGGATAATTCACCCCTCCACTTT	CASIPLRGWDNSPLHF
TRBJ2-3	TRBV1	-	-	TGCACCAGCAGCCAACAGGATCCCATAACAGATACGCAGTATTTT	CTSSQQDPITDTQYF
TRBJ2-1	TRBV5-1	-	TRBD2	TGCGCCAGCAGCTTGGAGGCTAGCGGAAGCTCCTACAATGAGCAGTTCTTC	CASSLEASGSSYNEQFF
TRBJ2-5	TRBV12-3/TRBV12-4	-	-	TGTGCCAGCAGCCCCGACAGAGGAGAGACCCAGTACTTC	CASSPDRGETQYF
TRBJ2-1	TRBV7-3	once	TRBD1	TGTGCCAGCAGCCAGGGAAGGGACAGGGGGAGTGAGCAGTTCTTC	CASSQGRDRGSEQFF
TRBJ1-1	TRBV6-5	-	-	TGTGCCAGCAGTTTCGACAGTATGAACACTGAAGCTTTCTTT	CASSFDSMNTEAFF
TRBJ2-7	TRBV30	-	TRBD2	TGTGCCTGGCAGACTAGCGGGGGACTCTACGAGCAGTACTTC	CAWQTSGGLYEQYF